The 30 T cell receptor beta chains below were found in one sample sequenced in a study of cytomegalovirus exposure and HLA in healthy donors. The PCR made use of 60 Vbeta and 13 Jbeta primers. Produced via immunoSEQ multiplex PCR; TCRdb's table is partial and in-frame only. Here the sample spans about 150,000 clones, 60% to 85% being singletons. The material sequenced was PBMCs. The receptor source for this set is a man aged 35 to 55 in good health and CMV-seronegative.

This CDR3 reads CASSRDRSQITQYF. The CDR3, as DNA: TGTGCCAGTAGTAGAGACAGGTCCCAGATAACGCAGTATTTT. This chain links TRBV19 with TRBJ2-3; possibly TRBD1 for D (6 bases). Trimming removed 4 bases from V and 9 bases from J, with 17 bases in between. The V gene's germline CDR1 is LNHDA and CDR2 SQIVND (reference sequence). CDR3 length: 14 residues.

Remarks on this clone: Compared with germline, one end of the junction differs, possibly owing to a read error. The V call is TRBV5-6, the J call TRBJ2-5; 7 nucleotides line up with TRBD2. The end of the DNA aligns better with TRBJ2-7, so the J call may be wrong. Germline assignment: CDR1 SGHDT and CDR2 YYEEEE. This CDR3 is built from 14 residues. In DNA, the CDR3 is TGTGCCAGCAGCTTGGGACTAGCCTCCCACGAGCAGTACTTC. Protein: CASSLGLASHEQYF.

The rearrangement uses TRBV5-6 and TRBJ1-6; TRBD1 matches at 7 bases. CDR1 is SGHDT, CDR2 YYEEEE, per germline. Trimming took 5 bases from V and 5 from J; bases not matched to a gene: 4. The CDR3 has 14 residues. The CDR3 sequence: CASSPGTDNSPLHF. For the CDR3, the DNA is TGTGCCAGCAGTCCCGGGACAGATAATTCACCCCTCCACTTT. Supplemented by reference TRBV5-6 and TRBJ1-6, the full variable domain reads DAGVTQSPTHLIKTRGQQVTLRCSPKSGHDTVSWYQQALGQGPQFIFQYYEEEERQRGNFPDRFSGHQFPNYSSELNVNALLLGDSALYLCASSPGTDNSPLHFGNGTRLTVT.

This clone was counted between two and nine times. The chain recombines TRBV6-1 with TRBJ2-1; D is perhaps TRBD1 (6 bases). CDR1 is MNHNS and CDR2 is SASEGT in the germline V gene. The CDR3 loop spans 13 amino acids. V was cut by 6 bases and J by 5 bases, with 11 bases left in between. The CDR3 is CASRLDSNNEQFF. The CDR3 DNA is TGTGCCAGCAGGCTGGACAGCAACAATGAGCAGTTCTTC.

The chain recombines TRBV4-1 with TRBJ2-1; the match to TRBD1 covers 10 bases. The CDR3 contains 17 residues. V shed 4 bases and J 4 bases; nucleotides not matched to a gene: 10. Germline V gene data show CDR1 as MGHRA and CDR2 as YSYEKL. Here the CDR3 reads CASSRPGRDRGYNEQFF. In nucleotides, the CDR3 is TGCGCCAGCAGCCGGCCTGGCCGGGACAGGGGTTACAATGAGCAGTTCTTC.

The CDR3 bases are TGTGCCAGCAGTTATTCGGGACTGGAAAGCACAGATACGCAGTATTTT. This gives the protein CASSYSGLESTDTQYF. The chain links TRBV6-5 to TRBJ2-3, with a possible D match to TRBD2 (6 bases). The CDR3 contains 16 residues. V was trimmed by 3 bases and J by 0 bases, leaving 13 bases between them. Looked up from germline, CDR1 is MNHEY and CDR2 is SVGAGI.

Comments on this clone: This sample includes further DNA sequences coding for the same CDR3. The rearrangement uses TRBV7-2 and TRBJ2-3; 11 bases are shared with TRBD2. The CDR3 spans 16 residues. Germline assignment: CDR1 SGHTA and CDR2 FQGNSA. With 3 bases clipped from V and 1 base from J, the junction kept 3 bases outside the gene matches. CDR3 in DNA: TGTGCCAGCAGCTTTAGCGGGGGGGCTGGCACAGATACGCAGTATTTT. It codes for CASSFSGGAGTDTQYF. Full variable domain (outside the CDR3, taken from reference TRBV7-2 and TRBJ2-3): GAGVSQSPSNKVTEKGKDVELRCDPISGHTALYWYRQSLGQGLEFLIYFQGNSAPDKSGLPSDRFSAERTGGSVSTLTIQRTQQEDSAVYLCASSFSGGAGTDTQYFGPGTRLTVL.

CDR3 loop: CASSTLAGEYTGELFF. The DNA for the CDR3 is TGCGCCAGCAGTACTCTAGCGGGAGAGTACACCGGGGAGCTGTTTTTT. J is TRBJ2-2 and V is TRBV10-1; 10 bases are shared with TRBD2. Germline V gene sequence: CDR1 WNHNN, CDR2 SYGVQD (reference sequence). V shed 5 bases, J shed 3 bases, and the junction held 6 bases outside the gene matches. This CDR3 region has 16 residues.

The chain uses TRBV7-6 and TRBJ1-2; D possibly corresponds to TRBD1 (5 bases). The CDR3 runs 14 residues. Germline V gives CDR1 SGHVS, CDR2 FNYEAQ. Trimming stripped 3 bases from V and 6 bases from J, with 14 bases between. The CDR3: CASSLVQGQDGYTF. Here the CDR3 DNA reads TGTGCCAGCAGCTTGGTGCAGGGCCAGGATGGCTACACCTTC.

The CDR3 loop is CASSPGLAGETQYF. The CDR3 nucleotides are TGTGCCAGCAGCCCCGGACTAGCGGGGGAGACCCAGTACTTC. The chain links TRBV9 to TRBJ2-5, with TRBD2 matching over 12 bases. The length of the CDR3 is 14 residues. Germline CDR1 and CDR2: SGDLS and YYNGEE. V gave up 4 bases and J gave up 5 bases; unmatched junction bases: 3.

The chain is built from TRBV10-2 and TRBJ2-2; the match to TRBD1 covers 7 bases. Germline CDR1 and CDR2: WSHSY and SAAADI. The CDR3 spans 14 residues. V was clipped by 9 bases and J by 3 bases; unmatched bases: 7. CDR3 amino acids: CASDDRAHTGELFF. In DNA, the CDR3 is TGCGCCAGTGATGACAGGGCCCACACCGGGGAGCTGTTTTTT.

The rearrangement links TRBV27 to TRBJ2-7; TRBD2 matches at 10 bases. The CDR3 consists of 15 residues. Trimming removed 7 bases from V and 0 bases from J; junction bases left unmatched: 6. Germline V CDR1 and CDR2: MNHEY, SMNVEV (reference sequence). The CDR3, as DNA: TGTGCCAGCAAACTAGCGGGAATCCGCTCCTACGAGCAGTACTTC. It specifies CASKLAGIRSYEQYF.

A note on this clone: At one end the junction does not follow the germline gene, possibly because of a read error. The rearrangement uses TRBV7-9 and TRBJ2-3, with D perhaps TRBD2 (6 bases). In germline, CDR1 is SEHNR, CDR2 FQNEAQ (reference sequence). This CDR3 has 15 residues. CDR3 loop: CSSSVWTTRTDTQYF. DNA for the CDR3: TGTTCCAGCAGCGTATGGACTACCCGCACAGATACGCAGTATTTT.

The chain couples TRBV19 to TRBJ2-7; 8 positions match TRBD2. The V gene's germline CDR1 is LNHDA and CDR2 SQIVND (reference sequence). The CDR3 sequence is 13 residues long. V shed 11 bases, J shed 6 bases, and the junction held 12 bases outside the gene matches. CDR3 coding DNA: TGTGCCTCTGGGGAAACGGGAGGGACCGAGCAGTACTTC. This codes for CASGETGGTEQYF.

V gene TRBV7-2 combines with J gene TRBJ1-1; TRBD1 aligns across 9 bases. Germline lookup yields CDR1 SGHTA and CDR2 FQGNSA. CDR3 length: 15 amino acids. V lost 1 base, J lost 4 bases, and 4 bases stayed unmatched. The CDR3 here is CASSLVVTGGTEAFF. In DNA form, the CDR3 reads TGTGCCAGCAGCTTAGTAGTGACAGGGGGCACTGAAGCTTTCTTT.

This clone showed up just once. CDR3 in amino acids: CASRGTGTDTQYF. The CDR3, as DNA: TGCGCCAGCAGGGGGACAGGCACAGATACGCAGTATTTT. The chain links TRBV5-1 to TRBJ2-3; TRBD1 agrees at 7 bases. V dropped 5 bases and J dropped 1; count of bases not matched to a gene: 1. The germline gives CDR1 SGHRS, CDR2 YFSETQ. This CDR3 contains 13 residues.

About this clone itself: At one end the junction does not follow the germline gene, possibly because of a read error. The rearrangement uses TRBV7-2 and TRBJ2-4; 12 positions agree with TRBD1. CDR3 length equals 15 residues. Looked up from germline, CDR1 is SGHTA and CDR2 is FQGNSA. The CDR3 protein is CASRGQGAAKNSQYF. CDR3 DNA: TGTGCCAGCAGGGGACAGGGGGCGGCCAAAAACAGTCAGTACTTC.

This chain joins TRBV5-4 and TRBJ1-1; tentative D call: TRBD1 (6 bases). There are 12 residues in the CDR3. Trimming pared 6 bases from V and 10 bases from J, leaving 16 bases between. Germline CDR1 is SGHNT and CDR2 is YYREEE (reference sequence). The DNA of the CDR3 is TGTGCCAGCAACACCGGGGGGGGCCGAGCTTTCTTT. It encodes CASNTGGGRAFF.

The chain recombines TRBV29-1 with TRBJ2-7; possible D gene TRBD1, 6 bases. With 0 bases removed from V and 4 bases from J, the gap between germline ends came to 7 bases. The CDR3 covers 12 residues. CDR1 and CDR2 from the germline V gene are SQVTM and ANQGSEA. The DNA of the CDR3 is TGCAGCGTTGAAGATGGACAGTACGAGCAGTACTTC. Residues: CSVEDGQYEQYF.

The chain recombines TRBV5-1 with TRBJ2-7; possibly TRBD1 for D (6 bases). The CDR3 runs to 15 residues. V lost 0 bases and J lost 5, with 15 bases in between. Germline assignment: CDR1 SGHRS and CDR2 YFSETQ. CDR3 sequence reads: CASSLATRGPDEQYF. The CDR3 DNA sequence: TGCGCCAGCAGCTTGGCGACCAGGGGTCCGGACGAGCAGTACTTC.

This clone is a singleton in its sample. This chain joins TRBV5-1 and TRBJ2-5; 9 positions agree with TRBD2. The CDR3 is made up of 15 amino acids. The junction had 2 bases not matched to a gene; V was cut back by 0 bases and J by 2 bases. Germline assignment: CDR1 SGHRS and CDR2 YFSETQ. The DNA for the CDR3 is TGCGCCAGCAGCTTGGGACTAGCGGTGCAAGAGACCCAGTACTTC. Translating gives CASSLGLAVQETQYF.

V is TRBV2 and J is TRBJ2-5; TRBD2 matches at 14 bases. CDR1 is SNHLY and CDR2 is FYNNEI in the germline V gene. V lost 5 bases, J lost 5 bases, and 7 bases stayed unmatched. The CDR3 extends over 16 amino acids. The CDR3 region has the DNA TGTGCCAGCAGTCTAGGGACTAGCGGGAGTTGGGAGACCCAGTACTTC. This translates into CASSLGTSGSWETQYF. The whole variable domain, filled in from reference TRBV2 and TRBJ2-5, reads EPEVTQTPSHQVTQMGQEVILRCVPISNHLYFYWYRQILGQKVEFLVSFYNNEISEKSEIFDDQFSVERPDGSNFTLKIRSTKLEDSAMYFCASSLGTSGSWETQYFGPGTRLLVL.

The J gene is TRBJ1-5, the V gene TRBV28; possibly TRBD1 for D (5 bases). This CDR3 has 14 amino acids. V lost 5 bases and J lost 3, with 11 bases in between. Per germline, CDR1 MDHEN and CDR2 SYDVKM. CDR3 bases: TGTGCCAGCAGTGACAGCGCCTACAATCAGCCCCAGCATTTT. Its translation: CASSDSAYNQPQHF. Together with reference TRBV28 and TRBJ1-5, the CDR3 gives the full variable domain: DVKVTQSSRYLVKRTGEKVFLECVQDMDHENMFWYRQDPGLGLRLIYFSYDVKMKEKGDIPEGYSVSREKKERFSLILESASTNQTSMYLCASSDSAYNQPQHFGDGTRLSIL.

The chain employs TRBV27 and TRBJ1-2; 7 bases fit TRBD1. The germline CDR1 and CDR2 sequences are MNHEY and SMNVEV (reference sequence). The CDR3 covers 12 residues. Losses at the gene ends were 11 bases for V and 3 bases for J; bases not matched to a gene: 6. The CDR3 spells CACDRADYGYTF. CDR3 bases: TGTGCCTGTGACAGGGCTGACTATGGCTACACCTTC.

The rearrangement uses TRBV6-5 and TRBJ1-5; 9 bases map to TRBD1. With V trimmed by 6 bases and J by 5 bases, 5 bases remained unmatched. CDR3 length: 14 amino acids. Looked up from germline, CDR1 is MNHEY and CDR2 is SVGAGI. The CDR3 sequence: CASRPGTGYQPQHF. In nucleotides, the CDR3 is TGTGCCAGCAGACCCGGGACAGGGTATCAGCCCCAGCATTTT.

This chain links TRBV29-1 with TRBJ2-7; D perhaps matches TRBD2 (6 bases). The CDR3 is 13 amino acids. Trimming stripped 5 bases from V and 3 bases from J, with 14 bases between. Looked up from germline, CDR1 is SQVTM and CDR2 is ANQGSEA. DNA of the CDR3: TGCAGCGTTCCAGGTCAGGGAGGCTACGAGCAGTACTTC. It encodes CSVPGQGGYEQYF.

V gene TRBV7-3 combines with J gene TRBJ2-1; unclear D gene. Trimming took off 5 bases at V and 8 bases at J, with 16 bases between the two ends. Germline CDR1 reads SGHTA; CDR2 reads FQGTGA. This CDR3 is 14 amino acids long. CDR3 DNA: TGTGCCAGCAGCCTAGGCGTGGCTTCAGATGAGCAGTTCTTC. This codes for CASSLGVASDEQFF.

This clone was observed once. The chain uses TRBV5-1 and TRBJ2-3; 10 bases are a match to TRBD1. V lost 4 bases to trimming and J lost 3 bases; unmatched junction nucleotides: 5. The CDR3 is made up of 15 amino acids. Germline values: CDR1 SGHRS, CDR2 YFSETQ. The CDR3: CASSGDRGQTDTQYF. The CDR3 DNA is TGCGCCAGCAGCGGAGACAGGGGGCAGACAGATACGCAGTATTTT.

J is TRBJ1-1 and V is TRBV14; D gene ambiguous. The V gene lost 2 bases and the J gene lost 1 base, with 5 bases spanning the gap. The germline CDR1 and CDR2 sequences are SGHDN and FVKESK. The CDR3 has 13 residues. The CDR3 nucleotides read TGTGCCAGCAGCCAAAACAGGAACACTGAAGCTTTCTTT. Amino acid sequence: CASSQNRNTEAFF.

The chain carries TRBV6-5 and TRBJ2-7; D uncertain. The CDR3 extends over 13 amino acids. Germline V gives CDR1 MNHEY, CDR2 SVGAGI. Between the trimmed V and J ends, which lost 0 bases and 6 bases, there was a span of 9 bases. The CDR3 is CASSYSATVEQYF. The CDR3 nucleotides are TGTGCCAGCAGTTACTCTGCTACGGTCGAGCAGTACTTC.